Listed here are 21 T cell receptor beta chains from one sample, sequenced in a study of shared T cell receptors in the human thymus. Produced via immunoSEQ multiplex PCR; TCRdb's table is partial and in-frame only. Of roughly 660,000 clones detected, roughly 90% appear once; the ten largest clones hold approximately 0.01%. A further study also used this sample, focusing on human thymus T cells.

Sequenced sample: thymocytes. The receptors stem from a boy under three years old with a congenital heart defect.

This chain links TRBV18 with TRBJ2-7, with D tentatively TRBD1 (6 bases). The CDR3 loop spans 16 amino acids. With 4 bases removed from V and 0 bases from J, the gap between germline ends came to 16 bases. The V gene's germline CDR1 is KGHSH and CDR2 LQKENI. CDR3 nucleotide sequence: TGTGCCAGCTCACTTGCCGACAGGCGGAGCTCCTACGAGCAGTACTTC. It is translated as CASSLADRRSSYEQYF.

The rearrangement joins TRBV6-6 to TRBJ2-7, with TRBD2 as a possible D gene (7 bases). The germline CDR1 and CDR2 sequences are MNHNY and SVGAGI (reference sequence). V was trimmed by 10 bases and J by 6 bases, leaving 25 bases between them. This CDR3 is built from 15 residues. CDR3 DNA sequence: TGTGCCATCTCGGGGTGGGAGGGGGGTAGTCCCGAGCAGTACTTC. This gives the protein CAISGWEGGSPEQYF.

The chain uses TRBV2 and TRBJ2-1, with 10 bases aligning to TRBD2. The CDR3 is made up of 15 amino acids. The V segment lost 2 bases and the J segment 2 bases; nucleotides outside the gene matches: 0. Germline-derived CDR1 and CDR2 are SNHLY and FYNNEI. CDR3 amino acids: CASSETSGTYNEQFF. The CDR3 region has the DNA TGTGCCAGCAGTGAAACTAGCGGGACCTACAATGAGCAGTTCTTC.

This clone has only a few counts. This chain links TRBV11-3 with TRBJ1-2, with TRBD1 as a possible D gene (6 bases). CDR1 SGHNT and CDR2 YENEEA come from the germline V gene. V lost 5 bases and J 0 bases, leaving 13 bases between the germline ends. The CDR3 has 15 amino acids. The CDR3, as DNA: TGTGCCAGCAGCCCCCGGACAGTCCCTAACTATGGCTACACCTTC. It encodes CASSPRTVPNYGYTF.

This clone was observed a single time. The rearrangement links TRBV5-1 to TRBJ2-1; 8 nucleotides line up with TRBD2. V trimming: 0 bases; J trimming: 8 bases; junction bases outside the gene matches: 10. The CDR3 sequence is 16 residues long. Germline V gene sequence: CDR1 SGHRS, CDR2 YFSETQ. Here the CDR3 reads CASSLEHSGSNDEQFF. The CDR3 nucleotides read TGCGCCAGCAGCTTGGAACACAGCGGGAGCAACGATGAGCAGTTCTTC.

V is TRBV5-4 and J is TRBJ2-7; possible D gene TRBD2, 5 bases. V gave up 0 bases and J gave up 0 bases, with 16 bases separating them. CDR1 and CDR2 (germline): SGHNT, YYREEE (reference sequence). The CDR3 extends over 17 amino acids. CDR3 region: CASSLARGGPSSYEQYF. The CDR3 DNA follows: TGTGCCAGCAGCTTGGCACGCGGCGGGCCAAGCTCCTACGAGCAGTACTTC.

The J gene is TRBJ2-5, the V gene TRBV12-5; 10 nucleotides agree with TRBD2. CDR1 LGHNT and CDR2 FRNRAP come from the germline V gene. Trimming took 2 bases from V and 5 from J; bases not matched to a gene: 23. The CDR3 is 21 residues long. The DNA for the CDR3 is TGTGCTAGTGGTTTGATACCGACAGGGCTGCCCGGGACTAGCGAGGGGGAGACCCAGTACTTC. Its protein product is CASGLIPTGLPGTSEGETQYF.

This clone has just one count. CDR3 protein: CSAAEVEGYTF. CDR3 DNA: TGCAGTGCTGCTGAAGTGGAGGGCTACACCTTC. The rearrangement uses TRBV20-1 and TRBJ1-2; no reliable D call. The CDR3 is 11 amino acids. CDR1 and CDR2 (germline): DFQATT, SNEGSKA (reference sequence). Between the trimmed V and J ends, which lost 5 bases and 8 bases, there was a span of 12 bases.

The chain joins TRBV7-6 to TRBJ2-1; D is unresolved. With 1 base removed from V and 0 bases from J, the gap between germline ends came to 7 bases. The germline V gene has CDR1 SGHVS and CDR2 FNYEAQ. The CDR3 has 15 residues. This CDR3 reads CASSLGVSSYNEQFF. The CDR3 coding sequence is TGTGCCAGCAGCTTAGGAGTGAGCTCCTACAATGAGCAGTTCTTC.

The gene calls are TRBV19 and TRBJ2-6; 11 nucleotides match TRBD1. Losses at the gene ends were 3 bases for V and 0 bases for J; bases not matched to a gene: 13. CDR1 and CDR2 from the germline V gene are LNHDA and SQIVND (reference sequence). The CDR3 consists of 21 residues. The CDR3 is CASSMESGTGGSRSGANVLTF. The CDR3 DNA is TGTGCCAGTAGTATGGAGTCGGGGACAGGGGGGTCCCGCTCTGGGGCCAACGTCCTGACTTTC.

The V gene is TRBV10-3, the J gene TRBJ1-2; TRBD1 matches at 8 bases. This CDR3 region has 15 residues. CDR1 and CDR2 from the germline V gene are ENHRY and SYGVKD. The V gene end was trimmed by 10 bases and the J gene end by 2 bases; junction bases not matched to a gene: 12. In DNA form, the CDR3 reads TGTGCCACCTATCAAGCGGGACAGGAAAACTATGGCTACACCTTC. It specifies CATYQAGQENYGYTF.

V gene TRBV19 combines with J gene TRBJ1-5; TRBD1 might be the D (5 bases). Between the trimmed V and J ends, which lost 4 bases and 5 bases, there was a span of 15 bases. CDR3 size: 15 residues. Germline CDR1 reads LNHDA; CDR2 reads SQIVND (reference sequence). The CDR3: CASSNLRRGDQPQHF. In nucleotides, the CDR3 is TGTGCCAGTAGTAATCTCCGGCGGGGGGATCAGCCCCAGCATTTT.

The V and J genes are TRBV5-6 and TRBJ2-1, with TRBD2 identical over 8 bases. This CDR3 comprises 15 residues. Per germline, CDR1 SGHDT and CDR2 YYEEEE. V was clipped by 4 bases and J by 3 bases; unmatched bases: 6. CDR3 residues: CASSITSGDYNEQFF. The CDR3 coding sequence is TGTGCCAGCAGCATTACTAGCGGAGACTACAATGAGCAGTTCTTC.

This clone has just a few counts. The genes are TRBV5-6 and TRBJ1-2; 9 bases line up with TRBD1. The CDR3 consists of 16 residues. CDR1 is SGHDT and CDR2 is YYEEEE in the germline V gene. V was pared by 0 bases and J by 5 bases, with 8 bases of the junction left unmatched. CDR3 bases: TGTGCCAGCAGCTTGGATTGGGACAGGGACTTGTATGGCTACACCTTC. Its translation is CASSLDWDRDLYGYTF.

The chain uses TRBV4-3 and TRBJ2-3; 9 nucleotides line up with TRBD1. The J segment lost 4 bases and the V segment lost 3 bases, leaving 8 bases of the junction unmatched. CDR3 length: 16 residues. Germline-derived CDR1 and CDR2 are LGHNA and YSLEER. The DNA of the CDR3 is TGCGCCAGCAGCCACAACGCCGGGACAGGGTCAGATACGCAGTATTTT. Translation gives CASSHNAGTGSDTQYF.

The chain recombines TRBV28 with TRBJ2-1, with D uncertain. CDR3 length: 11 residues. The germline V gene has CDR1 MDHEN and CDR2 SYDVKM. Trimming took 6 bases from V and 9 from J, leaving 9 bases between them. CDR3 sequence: CASRERGEQFF. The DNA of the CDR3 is TGTGCCAGCAGGGAGCGCGGTGAGCAGTTCTTC.

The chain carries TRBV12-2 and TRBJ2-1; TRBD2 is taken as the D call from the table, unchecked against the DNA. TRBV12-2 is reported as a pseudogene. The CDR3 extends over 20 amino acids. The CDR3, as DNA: TGTGCAAGTCGCTTAGAAGTTACTAGCGGGAGGCTTAGGGTCTACAATGAGCAGTTCTTC. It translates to CASRLEVTSGRLRVYNEQFF.

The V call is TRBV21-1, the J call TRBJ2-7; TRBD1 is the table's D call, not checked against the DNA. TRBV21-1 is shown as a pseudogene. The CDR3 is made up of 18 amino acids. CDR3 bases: TGTGCCAGCAGCACAATGGATCAGGACAGGGGGGGTAGAATTGGGCAGTACTTC. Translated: CASSTMDQDRGGRIGQYF.

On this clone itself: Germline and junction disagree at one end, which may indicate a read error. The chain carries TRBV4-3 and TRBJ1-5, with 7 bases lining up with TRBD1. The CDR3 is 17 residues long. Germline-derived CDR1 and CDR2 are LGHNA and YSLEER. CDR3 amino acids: CASSHGFRTGSSQPQHF. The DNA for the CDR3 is TGCGCCAGCAGCCATGGTTTTCGGACAGGCAGCAGTCAGCCCCAGCATTTT.

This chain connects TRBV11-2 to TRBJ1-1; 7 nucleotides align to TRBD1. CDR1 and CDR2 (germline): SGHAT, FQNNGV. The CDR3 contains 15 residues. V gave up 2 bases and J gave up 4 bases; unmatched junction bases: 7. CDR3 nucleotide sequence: TGTGCCAGCAGCTTACAAGGGGGCCAGGGCACTGAAGCTTTCTTT. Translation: CASSLQGGQGTEAFF.

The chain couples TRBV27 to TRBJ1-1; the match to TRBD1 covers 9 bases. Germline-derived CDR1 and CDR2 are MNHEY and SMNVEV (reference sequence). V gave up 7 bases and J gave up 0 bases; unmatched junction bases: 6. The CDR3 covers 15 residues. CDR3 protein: CASKMDRGLNTEAFF. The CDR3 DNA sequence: TGTGCCAGCAAGATGGACAGGGGATTGAACACTGAAGCTTTCTTT.